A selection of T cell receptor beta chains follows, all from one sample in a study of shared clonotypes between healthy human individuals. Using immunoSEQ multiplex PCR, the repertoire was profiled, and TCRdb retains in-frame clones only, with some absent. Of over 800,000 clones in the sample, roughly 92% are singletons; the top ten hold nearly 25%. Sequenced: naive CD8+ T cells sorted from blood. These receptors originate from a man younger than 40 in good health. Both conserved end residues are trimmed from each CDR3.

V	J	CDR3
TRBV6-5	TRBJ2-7	ASSTGAYEQY
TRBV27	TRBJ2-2	ASSPMGGSGTGELF
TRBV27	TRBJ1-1	ASSPFSLGIGPLGEAF
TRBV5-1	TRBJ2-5	ASSLYGEETQY
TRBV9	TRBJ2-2	ASSGSSGRAHPGELF
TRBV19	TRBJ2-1	ASTLGSYNEQF
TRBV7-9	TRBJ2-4	ASSLPRALAKNIQY
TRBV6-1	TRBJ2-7	ASLTFSWPYEQY
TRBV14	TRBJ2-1	ASRSGRALNEQF
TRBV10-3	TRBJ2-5	AISELTGEETQY
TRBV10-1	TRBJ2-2	ASSETNTGELF
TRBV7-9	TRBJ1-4	ASFDPFGSEKLF
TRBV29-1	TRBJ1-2	SVVLSSQDGYT
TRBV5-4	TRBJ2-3	ASSLWGLAGGRADTQY
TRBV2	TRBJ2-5	ASTRRETQY
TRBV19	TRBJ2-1	ASSVGPGSDEQF
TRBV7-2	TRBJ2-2	ASSTTSTGKDTGELF
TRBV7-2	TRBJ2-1	ASSLGFGGGWDEQF
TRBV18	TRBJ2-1	ASSMKAGGPHNEQF
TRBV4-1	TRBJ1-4	ASSQGSLTNEKLF
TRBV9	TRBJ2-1	ASSVSGEPYNEQF
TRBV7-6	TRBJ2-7	ASSLGLQGIYEQY
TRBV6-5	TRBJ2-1	ASSYTDGGYNEQF
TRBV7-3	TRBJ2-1	ASSSDGTGGVNEQF
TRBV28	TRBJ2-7	ASSLQGAYEQY
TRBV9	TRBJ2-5	ASSVDGQGPVETQY
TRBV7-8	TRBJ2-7	ASSPGTGASYEQY
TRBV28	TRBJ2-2	ASSTQITGEDYLIAGELF
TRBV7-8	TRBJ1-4	ASSSEPGGSGEKLF